The source of this T cell receptor beta chain is a study of monozygotic twins with cystic fibrosis. Study observations and caveats: Shared CDR3 numbers were not associated with age, concordance or severity. Co-twins had the most similar V usage for 13 of 16 pairs, J for 8. Median Simpson clonality of roughly 0.0093 suggested naive T cells predominated.

To note about this clone: The antigen is unknown.

Trimming removed 3 bases from V and 0 bases from J; junction bases left unmatched: 4. CDR3 length equals 15 residues. Germline V gives CDR1 SGHRS, CDR2 YFSETQ. Using immunoSEQ multiplex PCR, the repertoire was profiled, and TCRdb retains in-frame clones only, with some absent. The top ten hold 0.85% to 1% of the sample, which has about 32,000 clones, 92% seen once. The TCR was taken from a girl aged 2 to 10 with cystic fibrosis. Specimen: blood. V is TRBV5-1 and J is TRBJ2-3; 7 bases align to TRBD2. This CDR3 is CASSYGLVSTDTQYF. The CDR3 DNA follows: TGCGCCAGCAGCTACGGACTAGTTAGCACAGATACGCAGTATTTT.